This T cell receptor beta chain was identified in a study of blood T cells in healthy people across ages. Overall study: For every two T cells, template switching captured about one barcoded beta molecule. Findings of the study overall: Unsorted PBMC material precluded a definitive naive versus antigen-experienced comparison. There was no known CMV status for donors, so expanded clonotype changes were possibly confounded.

From germline, CDR1 is DFQATT and CDR2 SNEGSKA (reference sequence). V was pared by 4 bases and J by 5 bases, with 17 bases between. CDR3 length equals 14 residues. As to this clonotype: Its antigen is not identified. A clone one base away is much larger, so this may be a read error.

A second PCR of roughly 6 to 12 cycles used a sample-barcoded 5' primer and a J-beta primer mix. TCRdb re-called the 5' RACE reads with MiXCR, one entry per CDR3 protein. This sample yields around 1.5 million distinct CDR3 sequences, of which 34% are seen a single time; about 11% belongs to the top ten. Total RNA extraction produced at least 5.5 micrograms (per sample) for the study. The source is a woman between 25 and 40 years old in good health. The J gene is TRBJ1-1, the V gene TRBV20-1; no clear D. The sequenced sample consisted of blood. For the CDR3, the DNA is TGCAGTGCTACCGAGTCCGTCCGACGGACTGAAGCTTTCTTT. As protein: CSATESVRRTEAFF.